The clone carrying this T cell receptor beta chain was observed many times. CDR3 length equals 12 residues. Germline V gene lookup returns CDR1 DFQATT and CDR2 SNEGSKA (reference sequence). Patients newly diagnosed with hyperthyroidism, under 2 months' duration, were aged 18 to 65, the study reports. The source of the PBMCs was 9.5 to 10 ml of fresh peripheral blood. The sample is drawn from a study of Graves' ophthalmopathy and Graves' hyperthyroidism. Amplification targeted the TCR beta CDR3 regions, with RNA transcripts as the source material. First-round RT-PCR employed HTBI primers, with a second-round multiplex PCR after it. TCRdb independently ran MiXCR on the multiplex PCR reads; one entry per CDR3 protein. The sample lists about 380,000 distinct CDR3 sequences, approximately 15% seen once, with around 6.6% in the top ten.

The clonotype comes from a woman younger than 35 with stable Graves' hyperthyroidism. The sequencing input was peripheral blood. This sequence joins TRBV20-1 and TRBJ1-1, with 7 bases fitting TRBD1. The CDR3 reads CRVGQPNTEAFF. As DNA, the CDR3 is TGCAGGGTGGGACAGCCGAACACTGAAGCTTTCTTT.